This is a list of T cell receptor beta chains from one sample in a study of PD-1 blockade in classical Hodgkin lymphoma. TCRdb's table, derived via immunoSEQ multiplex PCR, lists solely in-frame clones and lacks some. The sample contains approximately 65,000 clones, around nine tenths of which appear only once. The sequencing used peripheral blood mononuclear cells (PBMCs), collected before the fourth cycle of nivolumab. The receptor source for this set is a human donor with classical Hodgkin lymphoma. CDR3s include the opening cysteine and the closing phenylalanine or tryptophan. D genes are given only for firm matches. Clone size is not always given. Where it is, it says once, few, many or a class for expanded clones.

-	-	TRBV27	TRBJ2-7	CASSSGGHTYEQYF	TGTGCCAGCAGTTCGGGCGGACACACCTACGAGCAGTACTTC
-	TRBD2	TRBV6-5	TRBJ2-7	CASSTDRSGRYEQYF	TGTGCCAGCAGTACCGACCGTAGCGGGAGATATGAGCAGTACTTC
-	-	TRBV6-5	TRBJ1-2	CASSYSLVSNYGYTF	TGTGCCAGCAGTTACTCGCTCGTTTCTAACTATGGCTACACCTTC
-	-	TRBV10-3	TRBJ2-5	CAIAASETQYF	TGTGCCATCGCGGCTTCAGAGACCCAGTACTTC
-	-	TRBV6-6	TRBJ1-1	CASSFKGMGTEAFF	TGTGCCAGCAGTTTCAAGGGAATGGGGACTGAAGCTTTCTTT
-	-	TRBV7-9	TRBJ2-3	CASSLDVRPDTQYF	TGTGCCAGCAGCTTAGACGTGAGGCCCGATACGCAGTATTTT
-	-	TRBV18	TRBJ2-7	CASSPGSGEQYF	TGTGCCAGCTCACCAGGGTCGGGCGAGCAGTACTTC
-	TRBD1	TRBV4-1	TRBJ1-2	CASSQVGTASGYTF	TGCGCCAGCAGCCAAGTGGGGACAGCCTCCGGCTACACCTTC
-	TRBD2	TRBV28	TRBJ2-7	CASSLWGSGGPPYEQYF	TGTGCCAGCAGTTTATGGGGTAGCGGGGGCCCCCCCTACGAGCAGTACTTC
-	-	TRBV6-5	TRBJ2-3	CASSYHATDTQYF	TGTGCCAGCAGTTACCATGCCACAGATACGCAGTATTTT
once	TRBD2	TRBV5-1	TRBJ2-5	CASSLTLAGGETQYF	TGCGCCAGCAGCTTGACGCTAGCGGGAGGAGAGACCCAGTACTTC
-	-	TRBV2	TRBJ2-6	CASSDEGSGANVLTF	TGTGCCAGCAGTGATGAGGGATCTGGGGCCAACGTCCTGACTTTC
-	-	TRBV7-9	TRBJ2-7	CASSLGGGTPYEQYF	TGTGCCAGCAGCTTAGGAGGCGGGACCCCCTACGAGCAGTACTTC
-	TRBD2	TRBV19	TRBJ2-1	CASARGGEPRASYNEQFF	TGTGCCAGCGCCCGGGGGGGGGAACCCAGGGCCTCCTACAATGAGCAGTTCTTC
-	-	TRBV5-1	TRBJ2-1	CASSPNTNSYNEQFF	TGCGCCAGCAGCCCCAACACGAATTCCTACAATGAGCAGTTCTTC